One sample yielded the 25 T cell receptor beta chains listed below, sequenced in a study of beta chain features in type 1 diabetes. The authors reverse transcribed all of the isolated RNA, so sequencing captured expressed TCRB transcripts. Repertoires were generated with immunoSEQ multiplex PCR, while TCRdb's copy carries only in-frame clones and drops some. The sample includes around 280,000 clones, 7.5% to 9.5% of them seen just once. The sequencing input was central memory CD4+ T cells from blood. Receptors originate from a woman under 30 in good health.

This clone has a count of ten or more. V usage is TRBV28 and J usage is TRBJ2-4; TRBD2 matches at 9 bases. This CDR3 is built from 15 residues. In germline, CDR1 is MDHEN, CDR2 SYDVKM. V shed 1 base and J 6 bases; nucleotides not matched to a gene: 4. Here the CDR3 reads CASSLSTSGRNIQYF. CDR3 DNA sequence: TGTGCCAGCAGTTTATCCACTAGCGGGCGAAACATTCAGTACTTC.

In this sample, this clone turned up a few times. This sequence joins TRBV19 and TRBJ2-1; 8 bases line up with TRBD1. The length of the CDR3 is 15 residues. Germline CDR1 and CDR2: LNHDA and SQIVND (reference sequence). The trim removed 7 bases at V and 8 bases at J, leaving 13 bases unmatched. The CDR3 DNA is TGTGCCAGTAAGGTTCGCACAGGGGGAATCTATGAGCAGTTCTTC. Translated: CASKVRTGGIYEQFF.

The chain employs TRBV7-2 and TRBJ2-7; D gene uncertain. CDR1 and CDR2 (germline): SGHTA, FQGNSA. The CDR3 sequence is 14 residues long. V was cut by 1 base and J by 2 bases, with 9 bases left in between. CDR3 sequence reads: CASSLGGFTYEQYF. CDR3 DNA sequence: TGTGCCAGCAGCTTAGGAGGTTTTACCTACGAGCAGTACTTC.

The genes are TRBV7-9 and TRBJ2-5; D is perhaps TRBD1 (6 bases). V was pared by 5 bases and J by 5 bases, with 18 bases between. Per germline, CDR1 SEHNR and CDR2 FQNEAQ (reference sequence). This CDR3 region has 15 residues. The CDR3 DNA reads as TGTGCCAGCAGCACCTACAGGGACCCAGGGGAGACCCAGTACTTC. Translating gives CASSTYRDPGETQYF.

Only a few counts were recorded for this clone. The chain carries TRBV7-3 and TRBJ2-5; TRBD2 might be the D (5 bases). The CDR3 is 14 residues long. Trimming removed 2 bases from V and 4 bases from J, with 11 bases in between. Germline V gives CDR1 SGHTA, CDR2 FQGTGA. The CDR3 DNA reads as TGTGCCAGCAGCTTAGCGGGCTGGGGAGAGACCCAGTACTTC. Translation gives CASSLAGWGETQYF.

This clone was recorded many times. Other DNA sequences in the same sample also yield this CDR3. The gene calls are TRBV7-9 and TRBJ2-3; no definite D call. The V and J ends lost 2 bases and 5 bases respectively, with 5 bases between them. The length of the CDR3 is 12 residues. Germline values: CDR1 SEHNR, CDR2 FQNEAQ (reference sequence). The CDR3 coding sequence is TGTGCCAGCAGCTTAAGGGAAGATACGCAGTATTTT. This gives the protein CASSLREDTQYF.

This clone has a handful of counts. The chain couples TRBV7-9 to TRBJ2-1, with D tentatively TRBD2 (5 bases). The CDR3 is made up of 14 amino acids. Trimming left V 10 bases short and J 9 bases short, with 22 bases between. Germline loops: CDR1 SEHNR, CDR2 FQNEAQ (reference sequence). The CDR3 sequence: CAIEMDWDGSEQFF. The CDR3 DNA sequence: TGTGCCATCGAGATGGACTGGGATGGGTCTGAGCAGTTCTTC.

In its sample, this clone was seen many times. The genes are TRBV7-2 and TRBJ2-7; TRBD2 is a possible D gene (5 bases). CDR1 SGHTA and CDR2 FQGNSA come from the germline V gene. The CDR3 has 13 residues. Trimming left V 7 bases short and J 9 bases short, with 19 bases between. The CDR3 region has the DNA TGTGCCAGCATCCGAGACACCCTAGGGAGGCAGTACTTC. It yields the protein CASIRDTLGRQYF.

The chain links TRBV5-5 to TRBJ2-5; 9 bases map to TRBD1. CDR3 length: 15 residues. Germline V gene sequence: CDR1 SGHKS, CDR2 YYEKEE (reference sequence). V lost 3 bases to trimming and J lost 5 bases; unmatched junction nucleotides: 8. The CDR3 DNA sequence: TGTGCCAGCAGCTCTCGGACAGGGGATTTCGAGACCCAGTACTTC. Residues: CASSSRTGDFETQYF.

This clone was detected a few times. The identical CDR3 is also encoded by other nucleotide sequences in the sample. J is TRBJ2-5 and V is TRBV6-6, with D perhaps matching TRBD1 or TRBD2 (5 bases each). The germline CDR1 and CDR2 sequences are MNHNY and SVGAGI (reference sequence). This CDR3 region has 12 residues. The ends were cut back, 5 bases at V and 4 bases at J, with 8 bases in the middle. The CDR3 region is CASSPGRETQYF. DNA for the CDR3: TGTGCCAGCAGTCCGGGACGAGAGACCCAGTACTTC.

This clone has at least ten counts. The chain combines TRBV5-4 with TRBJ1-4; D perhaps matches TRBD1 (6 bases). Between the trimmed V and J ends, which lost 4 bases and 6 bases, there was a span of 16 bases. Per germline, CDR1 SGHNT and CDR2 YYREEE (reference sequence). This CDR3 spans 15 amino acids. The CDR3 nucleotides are TGTGCCAGCAGCCAAACTAACAGGGTTGATGAAAAACTGTTTTTT. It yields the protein CASSQTNRVDEKLFF.

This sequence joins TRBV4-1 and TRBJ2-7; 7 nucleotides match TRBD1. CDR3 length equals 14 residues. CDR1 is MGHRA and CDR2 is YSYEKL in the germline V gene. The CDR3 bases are TGCGCCAGCAGCCTTAGACAGGGCTCCCACGAGCAGTACGTC. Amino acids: CASSLRQGSHEQYV.

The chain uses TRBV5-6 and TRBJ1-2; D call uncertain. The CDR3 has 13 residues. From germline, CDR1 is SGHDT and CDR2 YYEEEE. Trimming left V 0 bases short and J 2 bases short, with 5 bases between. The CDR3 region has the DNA TGTGCCAGCAGCTTGGAGGAAAACTATGGCTACACCTTC. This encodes CASSLEENYGYTF.

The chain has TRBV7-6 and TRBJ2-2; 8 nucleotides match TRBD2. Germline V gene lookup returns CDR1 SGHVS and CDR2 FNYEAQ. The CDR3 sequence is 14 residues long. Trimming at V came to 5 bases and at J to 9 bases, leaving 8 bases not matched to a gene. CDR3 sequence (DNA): TGTGCCAGCAGCACCTACGGGGGGGAGAGGGAGCTGTTTTTT. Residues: CASSTYGGERELFF.

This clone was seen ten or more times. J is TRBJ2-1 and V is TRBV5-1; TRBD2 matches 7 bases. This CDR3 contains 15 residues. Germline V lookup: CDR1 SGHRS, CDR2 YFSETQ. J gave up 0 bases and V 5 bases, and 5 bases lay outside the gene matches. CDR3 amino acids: CASRLSGNSYNEQFF. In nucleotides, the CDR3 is TGCGCCAGCAGATTGAGCGGGAACTCCTACAATGAGCAGTTCTTC.

The CDR3 coding sequence is TGTGCCAGTCAGGGCAGGGTGGTTTCCGGGGAGCTGTTTTTT. It codes for CASQGRVVSGELFF. The genes are TRBV19 and TRBJ2-2; possible D gene TRBD1, 5 bases. Germline-derived CDR1 and CDR2 are LNHDA and SQIVND (reference sequence). The CDR3 contains 14 residues. V was cut by 8 bases and J by 6 bases, with 16 bases left in between. The full variable domain, completed using reference TRBV19 and TRBJ2-2, is DGGITQSPKYLFRKEGQNVTLSCEQNLNHDAMYWYRQDPGQGLRLIYYSQIVNDFQKGDIAEGYSVSREKKESFPLTVTSAQKNPTAFYLCASQGRVVSGELFFGEGSRLTVL.

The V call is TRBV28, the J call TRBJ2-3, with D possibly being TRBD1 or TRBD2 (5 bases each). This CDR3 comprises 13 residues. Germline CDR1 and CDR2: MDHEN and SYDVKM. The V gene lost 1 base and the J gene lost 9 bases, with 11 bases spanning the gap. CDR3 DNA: TGTGCCAGCAGTTTATCCGGGGCCGGGACGCAGTATTTT. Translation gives CASSLSGAGTQYF.

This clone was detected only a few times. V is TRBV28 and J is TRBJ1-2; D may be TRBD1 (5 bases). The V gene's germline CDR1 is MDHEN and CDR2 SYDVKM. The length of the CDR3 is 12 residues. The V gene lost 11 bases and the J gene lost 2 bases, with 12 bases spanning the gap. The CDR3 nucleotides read TGTGCCGGACATCGGACGAACTATGGCTACACCTTC. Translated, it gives CAGHRTNYGYTF.

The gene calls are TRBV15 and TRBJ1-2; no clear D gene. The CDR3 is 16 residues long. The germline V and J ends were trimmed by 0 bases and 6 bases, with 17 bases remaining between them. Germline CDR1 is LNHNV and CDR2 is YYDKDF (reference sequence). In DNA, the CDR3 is TGTGCCACCAGCAGAGAAGGAACTCGGGGTGTTCATGGCTACACCTTC. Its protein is CATSREGTRGVHGYTF.

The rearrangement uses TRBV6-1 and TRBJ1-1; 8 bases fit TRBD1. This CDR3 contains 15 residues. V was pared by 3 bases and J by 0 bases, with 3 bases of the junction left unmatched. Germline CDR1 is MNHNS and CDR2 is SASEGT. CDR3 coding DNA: TGTGCCAGCAGTGAGGACAGGGTCATGAACACTGAAGCTTTCTTT. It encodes CASSEDRVMNTEAFF.

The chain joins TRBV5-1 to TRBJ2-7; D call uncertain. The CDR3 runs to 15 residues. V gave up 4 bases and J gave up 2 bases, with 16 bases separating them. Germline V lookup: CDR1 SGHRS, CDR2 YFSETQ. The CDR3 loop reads CASSRAPGSPYEQYV. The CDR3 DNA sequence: TGCGCCAGCAGCCGAGCTCCGGGTAGCCCCTACGAGCAGTACGTC.

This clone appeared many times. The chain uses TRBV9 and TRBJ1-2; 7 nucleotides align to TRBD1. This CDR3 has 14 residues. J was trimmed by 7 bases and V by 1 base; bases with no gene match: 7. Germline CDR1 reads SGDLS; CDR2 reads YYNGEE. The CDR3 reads CASSVMDRPAGYTF. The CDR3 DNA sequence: TGTGCCAGCAGCGTAATGGACAGGCCGGCTGGCTACACCTTC.

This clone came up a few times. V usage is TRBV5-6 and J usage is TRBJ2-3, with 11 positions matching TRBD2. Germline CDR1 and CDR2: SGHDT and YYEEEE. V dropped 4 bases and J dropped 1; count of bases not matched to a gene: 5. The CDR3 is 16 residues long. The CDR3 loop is CASSRATSGGTDTQYF. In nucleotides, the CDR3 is TGTGCCAGCAGCCGGGCGACTAGCGGGGGCACAGATACGCAGTATTTT.

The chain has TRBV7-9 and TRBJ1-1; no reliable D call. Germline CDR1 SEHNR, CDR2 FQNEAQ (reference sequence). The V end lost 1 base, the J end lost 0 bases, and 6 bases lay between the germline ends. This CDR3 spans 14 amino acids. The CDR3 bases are TGTGCCAGCAGCTTAGTGTCAGTGAACACTGAAGCTTTCTTT. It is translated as CASSLVSVNTEAFF.

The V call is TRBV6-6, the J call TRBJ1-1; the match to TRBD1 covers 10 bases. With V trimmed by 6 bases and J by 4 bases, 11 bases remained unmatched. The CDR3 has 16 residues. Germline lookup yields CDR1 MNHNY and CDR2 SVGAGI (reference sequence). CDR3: CASSPGQGGVSTEAFF. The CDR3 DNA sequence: TGTGCCAGCAGCCCCGGACAGGGGGGGGTAAGCACTGAAGCTTTCTTT.